This T cell receptor (beta chain) was observed in a study of blood T cells in healthy people across ages. This clonotype was detected a few times. The CDR3 totals 14 residues. CDR1 SNHLY and CDR2 FYNNEI come from the germline V gene. V gave up 5 bases and J gave up 3 bases; unmatched junction bases: 4. Alongside a J-beta primer mix, a sample-barcoded 5' primer served in a second PCR lasting roughly 7 to 11 cycles. Each cDNA molecule carried a tag from a template-switch adaptor that contained 12 random nucleotides. One entry per CDR3 protein, called by TCRdb with MiXCR from the 5' RACE reads. The table lists roughly 790,000 distinct CDR3 sequences, roughly two fifths of them singletons.

V gene TRBV2 combines with J gene TRBJ1-5; the match to TRBD1 covers 7 bases. The TCR sequence derives from a woman aged 55 to 70 in good health. The material sequenced was blood. The CDR3 DNA is TGTGCCAGCAGTATGGACAGGACCAATCAGCCCCAGCATTTT. Residues: CASSMDRTNQPQHF.